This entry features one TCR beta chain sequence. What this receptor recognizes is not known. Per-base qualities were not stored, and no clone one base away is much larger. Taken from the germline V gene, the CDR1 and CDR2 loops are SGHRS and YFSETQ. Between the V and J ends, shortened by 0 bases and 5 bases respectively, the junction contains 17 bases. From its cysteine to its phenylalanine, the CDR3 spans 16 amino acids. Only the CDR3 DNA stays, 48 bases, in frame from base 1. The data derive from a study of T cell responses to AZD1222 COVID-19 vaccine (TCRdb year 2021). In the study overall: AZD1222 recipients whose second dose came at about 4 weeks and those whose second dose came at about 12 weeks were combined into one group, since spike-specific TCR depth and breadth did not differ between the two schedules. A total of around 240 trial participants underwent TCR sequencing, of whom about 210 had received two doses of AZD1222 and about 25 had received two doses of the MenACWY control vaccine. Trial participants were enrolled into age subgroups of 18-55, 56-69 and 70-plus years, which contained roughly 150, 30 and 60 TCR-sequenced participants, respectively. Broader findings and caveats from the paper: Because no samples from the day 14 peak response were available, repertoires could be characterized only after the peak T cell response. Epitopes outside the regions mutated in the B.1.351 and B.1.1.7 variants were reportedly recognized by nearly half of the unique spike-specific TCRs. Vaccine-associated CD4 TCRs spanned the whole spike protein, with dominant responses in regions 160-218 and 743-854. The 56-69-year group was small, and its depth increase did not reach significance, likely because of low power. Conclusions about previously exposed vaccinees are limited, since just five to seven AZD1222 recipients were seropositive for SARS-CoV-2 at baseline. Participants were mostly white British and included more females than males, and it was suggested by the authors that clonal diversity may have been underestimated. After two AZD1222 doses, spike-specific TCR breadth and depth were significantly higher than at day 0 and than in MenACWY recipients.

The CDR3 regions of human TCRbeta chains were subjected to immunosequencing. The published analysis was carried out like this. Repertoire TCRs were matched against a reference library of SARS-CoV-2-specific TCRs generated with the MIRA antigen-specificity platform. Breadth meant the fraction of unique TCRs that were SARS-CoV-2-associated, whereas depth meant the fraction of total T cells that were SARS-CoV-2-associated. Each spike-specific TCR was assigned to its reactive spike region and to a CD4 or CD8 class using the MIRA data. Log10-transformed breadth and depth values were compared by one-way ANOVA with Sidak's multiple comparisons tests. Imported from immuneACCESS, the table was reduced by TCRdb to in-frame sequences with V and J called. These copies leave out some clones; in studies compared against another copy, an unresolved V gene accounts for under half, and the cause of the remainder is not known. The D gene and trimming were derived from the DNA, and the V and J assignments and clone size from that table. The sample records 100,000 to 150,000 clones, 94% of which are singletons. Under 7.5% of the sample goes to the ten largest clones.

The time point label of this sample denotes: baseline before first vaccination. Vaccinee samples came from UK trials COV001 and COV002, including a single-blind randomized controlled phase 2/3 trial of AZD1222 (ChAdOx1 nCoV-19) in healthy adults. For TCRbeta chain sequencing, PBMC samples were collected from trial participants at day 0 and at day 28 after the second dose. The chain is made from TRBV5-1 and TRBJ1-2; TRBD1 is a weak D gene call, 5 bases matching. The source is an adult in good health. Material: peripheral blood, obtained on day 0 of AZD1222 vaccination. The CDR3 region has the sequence CASSLEWDPRTYGYTF. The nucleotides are TGCGCCAGCAGCTTGGAGTGGGACCCCAGGACGTATGGCTACACCTTC.